The 26 T cell receptor beta chains below all came from one sample that was sequenced in a study of CD8 T cells in ankylosing spondylitis. TCRdb reprocessed the 5' RACE reads via MiXCR and lists one record per CDR3 protein. The sample holds 300,000 to 400,000 distinct CDR3 sequences, more than 20% seen once. What was sequenced was blood, either unsorted or a sorted T cell fraction (not recorded which). The receptors shown here come from a male donor with ankylosing spondylitis or in good health (not recorded which).

Details on this clonotype: One junction end disagrees with the germline gene, perhaps due to a read error. CDR3 residues: CASSAWTGGNEQFF. For the CDR3, the DNA is TGTGCCAGCAGTGCCTGGACAGGTGGAAATGAACAGTTCTTC. This sequence joins TRBV2 and TRBJ2-1, with 7 bases aligning to TRBD1. Per the germline V gene, CDR1 is SNHLY and CDR2 is FYNNEI. The CDR3 contains 14 residues.

J is TRBJ2-5 and V is TRBV30; 7 bases line up with TRBD2. Germline CDR1 is GTSNPN and CDR2 is SVGIG (reference sequence). Trimming cost V 2 bases and J 2 bases; bases outside gene matches: 8. The CDR3 has 15 amino acids. This CDR3 reads CAWSLGTTPQETQYF. CDR3 coding DNA: TGTGCCTGGAGTCTCGGGACTACTCCACAAGAGACCCAGTACTTC.

The chain has TRBV12-3 or TRBV12-4 and TRBJ2-3; 7 bases fit TRBD1. CDR3 length: 15 amino acids. J was trimmed by 3 bases and V by 0 bases; bases with no gene match: 3. CDR3 sequence reads: CASSLADRWTDTQYF. The CDR3 DNA follows: TGTGCCAGCAGTTTAGCGGACAGGTGGACAGATACGCAGTATTTT.

The gene calls are TRBV7-6 and TRBJ2-1; 12 nucleotides line up with TRBD1. Trimming took 5 bases from V and 10 from J; bases not matched to a gene: 6. Germline V gives CDR1 SGHVS, CDR2 FNYEAQ. This CDR3 is built from 14 residues. The CDR3 is CASSPGTGGVEQFF. The CDR3 nucleotides read TGTGCCAGCAGCCCCGGGACAGGGGGCGTCGAGCAGTTCTTC.

The genes are TRBV20-1 and TRBJ2-7; 7 positions agree with TRBD1. Germline assignment: CDR1 DFQATT and CDR2 SNEGSKA (reference sequence). The CDR3 spans 13 residues. J was trimmed by 2 bases and V by 5 bases; bases with no gene match: 6. The CDR3 nucleotides read TGCAGTGCTGGAGGACAGGCCGCCTACGAGCAGTACTTC. Its protein product is CSAGGQAAYEQYF.

This clonotype came up a few times. The genes are TRBV7-8 and TRBJ2-7; weak D call: TRBD1 (6 bases). With 1 base removed from V and 3 bases from J, the gap between germline ends came to 19 bases. Germline-derived CDR1 and CDR2 are SGHVS and FQNEAQ. This CDR3 region has 17 residues. CDR3 sequence: CASSLVSSLAGVYEQYF. The CDR3 coding sequence is TGTGCCAGCAGCTTAGTCTCCAGTTTGGCAGGGGTCTACGAGCAGTACTTC.

The rearrangement links TRBV7-6 to TRBJ2-3; tentatively, D is TRBD2 (5 bases). Trimming stripped 4 bases from V and 1 base from J, with 12 bases between. Germline CDR1 and CDR2: SGHVS and FNYEAQ. The CDR3 contains 15 residues. As DNA, the CDR3 is TGTGCCAGCAGCTGGAGGATCGAAGGCACAGATACGCAGTATTTT. This encodes CASSWRIEGTDTQYF. The whole variable domain, remainder taken from reference TRBV7-6 and TRBJ2-3, is GAGVSQSPRYKVTKRGQDVALRCDPISGHVSLYWYRQALGQGPEFLTYFNYEAQQDKSGLPNDRFSAERPEGSISTLTIQRTEQRDSAMYRCASSWRIEGTDTQYFGPGTRLTVL.

V is TRBV11-2 and J is TRBJ2-1; perhaps TRBD2 as D (6 bases). Germline CDR1 reads SGHAT; CDR2 reads FQNNGV. This CDR3 has 12 residues. Trimming removed 5 bases at V and 13 bases at J, with 15 bases between. The CDR3 DNA reads TGTGCCAGCAGCGACCCGGGAGTACCCCAGTTCTTC. It encodes CASSDPGVPQFF.

This clonotype was recorded a few times. This chain joins TRBV29-1 and TRBJ2-7; the D is unclear. Germline values: CDR1 SQVTM, CDR2 ANQGSEA. V shed 3 bases and J shed 0 bases, with 18 bases lying between them. This CDR3 contains 16 residues. The CDR3 here is CSVEFPNSLSSYEQYF. CDR3 sequence (DNA): TGCAGCGTTGAGTTCCCAAACAGTCTTAGCTCCTACGAGCAGTACTTC.

The chain employs TRBV6-5 and TRBJ2-6; D gene unclear. Germline V lookup: CDR1 MNHEY, CDR2 SVGAGI. There are 14 residues in the CDR3. V was cut by 3 bases and J by 0 bases, with 3 bases left in between. For the CDR3, the DNA is TGTGCCAGCAGTTATGTCTCTGGGGCCAACGTCCTGACTTTC. Protein: CASSYVSGANVLTF.

This chain uses TRBV27 with TRBJ1-2; 7 positions match TRBD1. Germline trimming cut 8 bases from V and 4 bases from J; bases unmatched to any gene: 10. CDR1 is MNHEY and CDR2 is SMNVEV in the germline V gene (reference sequence). The CDR3 is 14 residues long. CDR3 amino acids: CASRPRGPGYGYTF. CDR3 DNA: TGTGCCAGCCGCCCAAGGGGGCCGGGCTATGGCTACACCTTC.

The chain links TRBV27 to TRBJ1-1; 7 bases align to TRBD1. Per germline, CDR1 MNHEY and CDR2 SMNVEV (reference sequence). Trimming took 8 bases from V and 6 from J; bases not matched to a gene: 9. CDR3 length equals 13 residues. CDR3 residues: CASFGQVRSEAFF. The CDR3 DNA sequence: TGTGCCAGCTTTGGACAGGTTAGATCTGAAGCTTTCTTT.

The chain has TRBV7-9 and TRBJ2-1; D is uncertain. Germline V CDR1 and CDR2: SEHNR, FQNEAQ (reference sequence). The CDR3 extends over 13 amino acids. The V end was cut by 5 bases, the J end by 5 bases, with 10 bases between. In DNA, the CDR3 is TGTGCCAGCAGCCCCAGGACCCACAATGAGCAGTTCTTC. Translated, it gives CASSPRTHNEQFF.

The V call is TRBV7-9, the J call TRBJ2-3; D might be TRBD1 (5 bases). Germline CDR1 is SEHNR and CDR2 is FQNEAQ (reference sequence). This CDR3 has 16 amino acids. Trimming took off 1 base at V and 2 bases at J, with 13 bases between the two ends. The CDR3 region is CASSLGGEYATDTQYF. DNA for the CDR3: TGTGCCAGCAGCTTAGGGGGCGAGTATGCCACAGATACGCAGTATTTT. Full variable domain (missing parts from reference TRBV7-9 and TRBJ2-3): DTGVSQNPRHKITKRGQNVTFRCDPISEHNRLYWYRQTLGQGPEFLTYFQNEAQLEKSRLLSDRFSAERPKGSFSTLEIQRTEQGDSAMYLCASSLGGEYATDTQYFGPGTRLTVL.

This rearrangement joins TRBV7-6 to TRBJ2-2; 11 bases are shared with TRBD2. J lost 5 bases, V lost 3 bases, and 2 bases had no gene match. The CDR3 runs to 15 residues. The V gene's germline CDR1 is SGHVS and CDR2 FNYEAQ. This chain's CDR3 is CASSFTSGGTGELFF. The CDR3 nucleotides read TGTGCCAGCAGCTTTACTAGCGGGGGTACCGGGGAGCTGTTTTTT.

This clonotype was seen a handful of times. The chain couples TRBV12-3 or TRBV12-4 to TRBJ2-7; D ambiguous. The CDR3 is 13 residues long. Trimming removed 4 bases from V and 2 bases from J, with 9 bases in between. CDR3 amino acids: CASSSPMTYEQYF. Written as DNA, the CDR3 is TGTGCCAGCAGTTCACCGATGACCTACGAGCAGTACTTC.

A few counts support this clonotype. The rearrangement uses TRBV20-1 and TRBJ2-1; a possible D gene is TRBD2 (6 bases). Germline V gene sequence: CDR1 DFQATT, CDR2 SNEGSKA (reference sequence). The CDR3 is 16 residues long. Trimming removed 3 bases at V and 2 bases at J, with 17 bases between. CDR3 DNA sequence: TGCAGTGCTAGCTTCTTAGGCGGGGAAGCCTACAATGAGCAGTTCTTC. It codes for CSASFLGGEAYNEQFF.

This clonotype was detected a few times. The rearrangement joins TRBV12-3 or TRBV12-4 to TRBJ2-7; D gene unclear. Trimming stripped 2 bases from V and 9 bases from J, with 11 bases between. The CDR3 consists of 12 residues. CDR3 in DNA: TGTGCCAGCAGTTTAAGGCTAGATTGGCAGTACTTC. It encodes CASSLRLDWQYF.

This clonotype was counted only a few times. This chain connects TRBV12-3 or TRBV12-4 to TRBJ2-5; D perhaps matches TRBD1 (6 bases). With 3 bases removed from V and 2 bases from J, the gap between germline ends came to 13 bases. CDR3 length equals 15 residues. CDR3: CASSFPGAPQETQYF. DNA of the CDR3: TGTGCCAGCAGTTTCCCAGGGGCCCCGCAAGAGACCCAGTACTTC.

V is TRBV4-1 and J is TRBJ2-5, with D possibly called TRBD1 or TRBD2 (5 bases each). Per germline, CDR1 MGHRA and CDR2 YSYEKL. Trimming took 4 bases from V and 3 from J, leaving 15 bases between them. The CDR3 is 15 residues long. The CDR3 DNA reads TGCGCCAGCAGCCCCGAGGGACGGAGCAAAGAGACCCAGTACTTC. Protein: CASSPEGRSKETQYF.

This clonotype has just a few counts. The chain joins TRBV7-9 to TRBJ2-1, with D hard to call. V was pared by 5 bases and J by 10 bases, with 18 bases between. The CDR3 has 14 residues. CDR1 is SEHNR and CDR2 is FQNEAQ in the germline V gene (reference sequence). The CDR3 is CASSLTQYRGEQFF. DNA of the CDR3: TGTGCCAGCAGCCTGACACAGTATAGAGGCGAGCAGTTCTTC.

The chain employs TRBV27 and TRBJ2-1; D is unresolved. The CDR3 sequence is 10 residues long. CDR1 is MNHEY and CDR2 is SMNVEV in the germline V gene (reference sequence). Trimming pared 6 bases from V and 9 bases from J, leaving 6 bases between. DNA for the CDR3: TGTGCCAGCAGGGGCGGTGAGCAGTTCTTC. It is translated as CASRGGEQFF.

In this sample, this clonotype turned up a few times. The chain couples TRBV4-1 to TRBJ2-1; D gene uncertain. Germline CDR1 reads MGHRA; CDR2 reads YSYEKL. This CDR3 has 14 amino acids. Trimming took 1 base from V and 4 from J, leaving 8 bases between them. CDR3 sequence reads: CASSQVVGYNEQFF. For the CDR3, the DNA is TGCGCCAGCAGCCAAGTCGTAGGGTACAATGAGCAGTTCTTC.

The table lists this clonotype with a few counts. This chain connects TRBV15 to TRBJ2-7; 8 bases align to TRBD2. The CDR3 extends over 14 amino acids. From germline, CDR1 is LNHNV and CDR2 YYDKDF (reference sequence). V dropped 1 base and J dropped 4; count of bases not matched to a gene: 3. The CDR3 sequence: CATSRGSGAYEQYF. CDR3 nucleotides: TGTGCCACCAGCAGAGGTAGCGGGGCTTACGAGCAGTACTTC.

J is TRBJ2-1 and V is TRBV2; a weak D match, TRBD2 (5 bases). Germline V gene data show CDR1 as SNHLY and CDR2 as FYNNEI. This CDR3 region has 15 residues. Trimming shortened V by 6 bases and J by 1 base, and 13 bases separated the two germline ends. The CDR3 loop is CASSRPEVSYNEQFF. The CDR3 nucleotides are TGTGCCAGCAGCCGTCCGGAGGTATCCTACAATGAGCAGTTCTTC.

The rearrangement joins TRBV20-1 to TRBJ2-3; D ambiguous. CDR1 and CDR2 from the germline V gene are DFQATT and SNEGSKA (reference sequence). Trimming removed 2 bases from V and 6 bases from J, with 12 bases in between. The length of the CDR3 is 13 residues. The CDR3 loop is CSARQDPYDTQYF. CDR3 nucleotides: TGCAGTGCTAGACAAGACCCCTACGATACGCAGTATTTT.